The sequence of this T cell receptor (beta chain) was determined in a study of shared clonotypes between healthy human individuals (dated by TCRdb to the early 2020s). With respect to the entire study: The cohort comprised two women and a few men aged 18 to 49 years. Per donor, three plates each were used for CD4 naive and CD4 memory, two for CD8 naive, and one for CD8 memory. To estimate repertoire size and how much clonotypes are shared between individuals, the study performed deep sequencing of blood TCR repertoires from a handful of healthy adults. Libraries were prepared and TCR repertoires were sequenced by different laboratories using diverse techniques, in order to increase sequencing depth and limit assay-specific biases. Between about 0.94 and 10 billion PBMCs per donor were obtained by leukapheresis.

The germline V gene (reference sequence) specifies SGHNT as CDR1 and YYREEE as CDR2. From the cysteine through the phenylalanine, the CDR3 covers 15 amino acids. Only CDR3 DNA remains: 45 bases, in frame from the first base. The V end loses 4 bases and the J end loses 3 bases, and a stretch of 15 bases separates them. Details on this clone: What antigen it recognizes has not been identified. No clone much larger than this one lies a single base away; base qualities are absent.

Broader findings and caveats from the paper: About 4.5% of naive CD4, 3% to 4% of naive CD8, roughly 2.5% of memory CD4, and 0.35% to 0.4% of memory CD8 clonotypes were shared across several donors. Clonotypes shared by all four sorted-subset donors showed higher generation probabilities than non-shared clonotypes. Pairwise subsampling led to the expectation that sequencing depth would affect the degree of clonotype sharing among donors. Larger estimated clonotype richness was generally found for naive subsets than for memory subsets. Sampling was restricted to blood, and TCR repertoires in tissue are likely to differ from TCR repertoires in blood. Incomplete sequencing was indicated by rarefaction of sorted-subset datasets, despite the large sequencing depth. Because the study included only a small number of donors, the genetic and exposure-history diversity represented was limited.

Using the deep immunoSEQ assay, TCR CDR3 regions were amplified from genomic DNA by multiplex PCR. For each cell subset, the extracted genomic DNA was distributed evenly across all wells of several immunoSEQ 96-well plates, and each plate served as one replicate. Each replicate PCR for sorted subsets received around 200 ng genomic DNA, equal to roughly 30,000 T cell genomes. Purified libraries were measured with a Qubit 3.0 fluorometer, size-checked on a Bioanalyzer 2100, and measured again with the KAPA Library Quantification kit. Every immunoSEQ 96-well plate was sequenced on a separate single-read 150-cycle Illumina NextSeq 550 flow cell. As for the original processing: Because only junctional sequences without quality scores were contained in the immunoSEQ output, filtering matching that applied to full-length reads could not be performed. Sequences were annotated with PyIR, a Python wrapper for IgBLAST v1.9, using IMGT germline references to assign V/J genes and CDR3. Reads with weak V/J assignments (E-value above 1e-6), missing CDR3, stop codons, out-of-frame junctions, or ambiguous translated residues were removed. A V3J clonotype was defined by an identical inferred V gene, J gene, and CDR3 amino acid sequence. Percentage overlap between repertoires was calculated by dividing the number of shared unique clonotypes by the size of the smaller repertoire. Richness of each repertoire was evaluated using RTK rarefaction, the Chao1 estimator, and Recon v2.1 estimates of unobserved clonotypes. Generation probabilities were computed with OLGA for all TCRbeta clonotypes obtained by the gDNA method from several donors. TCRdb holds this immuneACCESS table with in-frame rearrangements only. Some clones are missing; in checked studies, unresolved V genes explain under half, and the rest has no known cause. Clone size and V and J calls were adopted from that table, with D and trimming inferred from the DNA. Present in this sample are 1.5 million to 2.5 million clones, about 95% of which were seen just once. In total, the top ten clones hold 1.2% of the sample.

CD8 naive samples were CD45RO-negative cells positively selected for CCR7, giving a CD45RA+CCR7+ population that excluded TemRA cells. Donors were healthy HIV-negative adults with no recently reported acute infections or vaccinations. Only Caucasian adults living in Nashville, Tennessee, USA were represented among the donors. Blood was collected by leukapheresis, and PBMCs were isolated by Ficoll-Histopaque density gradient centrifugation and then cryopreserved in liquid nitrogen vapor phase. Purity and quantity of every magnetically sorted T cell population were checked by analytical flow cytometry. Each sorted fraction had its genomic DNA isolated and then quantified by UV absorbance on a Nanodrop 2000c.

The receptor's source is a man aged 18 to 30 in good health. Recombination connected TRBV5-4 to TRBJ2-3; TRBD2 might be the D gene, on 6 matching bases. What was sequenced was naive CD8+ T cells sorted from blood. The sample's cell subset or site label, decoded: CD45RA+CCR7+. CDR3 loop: CASSHVGGPTDTQYF. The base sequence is TGTGCCAGCAGCCACGTCGGGGGACCTACAGATACGCAGTATTTT.